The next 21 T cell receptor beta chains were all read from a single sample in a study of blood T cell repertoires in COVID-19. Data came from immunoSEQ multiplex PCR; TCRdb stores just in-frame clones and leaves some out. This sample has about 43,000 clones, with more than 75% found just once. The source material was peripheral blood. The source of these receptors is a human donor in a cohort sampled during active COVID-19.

CDR3 in DNA: TGTGCCAGCAGCTTATGGTCGGGAACGGGCACCGGGGAGCTGTTTTTT. This sequence encodes CASSLWSGTGTGELFF. The V gene is TRBV7-9, the J gene TRBJ2-2; D perhaps matches TRBD2 (5 bases). Germline V CDR1 and CDR2: SEHNR, FQNEAQ (reference sequence). Trimming took off 2 bases at V and 4 bases at J, with 14 bases between the two ends. The CDR3 covers 16 residues.

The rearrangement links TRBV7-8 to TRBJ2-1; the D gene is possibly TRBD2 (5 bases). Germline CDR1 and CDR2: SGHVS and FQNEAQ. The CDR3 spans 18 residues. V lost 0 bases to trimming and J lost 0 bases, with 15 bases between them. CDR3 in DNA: TGTGCCAGCAGCTTAGCCTCCAGAGAGGACTCCTCCTACAATGAGCAGTTCTTC. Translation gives CASSLASREDSSYNEQFF.

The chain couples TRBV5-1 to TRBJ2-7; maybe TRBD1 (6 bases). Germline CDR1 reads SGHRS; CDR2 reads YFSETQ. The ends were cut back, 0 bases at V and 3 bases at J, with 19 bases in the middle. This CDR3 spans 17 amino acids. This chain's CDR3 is CASSLGTKRTAYYEQYF. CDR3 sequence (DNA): TGCGCCAGCAGCTTGGGAACGAAGAGGACAGCTTACTACGAGCAGTACTTC.

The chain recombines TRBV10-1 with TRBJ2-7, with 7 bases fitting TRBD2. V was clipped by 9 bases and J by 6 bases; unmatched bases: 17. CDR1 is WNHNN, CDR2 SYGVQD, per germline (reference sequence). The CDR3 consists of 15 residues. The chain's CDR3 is CARSPFGGGPSEQYF. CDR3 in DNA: TGCGCCAGGAGCCCGTTCGGGGGAGGGCCATCCGAGCAGTACTTC.

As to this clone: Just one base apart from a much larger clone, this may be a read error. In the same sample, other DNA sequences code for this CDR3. The CDR3 DNA follows: TGTGCCAGTGGGGGGGGGTCGTGGGAGAGCTACGAGCAGTACTTC. Its translation is CASGGGSWESYEQYF. The chain links TRBV2 to TRBJ2-7; 7 nucleotides agree with TRBD2. CDR3 length: 15 residues. CDR1 is SNHLY, CDR2 FYNNEI, per germline. V lost 9 bases to trimming and J lost 3 bases; unmatched junction nucleotides: 14.

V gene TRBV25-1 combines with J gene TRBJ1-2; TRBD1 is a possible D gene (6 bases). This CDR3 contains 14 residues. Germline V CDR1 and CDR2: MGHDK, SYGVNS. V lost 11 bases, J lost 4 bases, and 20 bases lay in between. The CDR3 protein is CASRGASAFYGYTF. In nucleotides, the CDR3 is TGTGCCTCCCGGGGGGCCTCTGCTTTCTATGGCTACACCTTC.

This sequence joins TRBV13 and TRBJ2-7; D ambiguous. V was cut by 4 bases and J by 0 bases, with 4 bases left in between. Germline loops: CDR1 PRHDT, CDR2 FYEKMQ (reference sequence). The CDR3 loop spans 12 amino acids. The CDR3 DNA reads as TGTGCCAGCAGCTCCTACTCCTACGAGCAGTACTTC. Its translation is CASSSYSYEQYF.

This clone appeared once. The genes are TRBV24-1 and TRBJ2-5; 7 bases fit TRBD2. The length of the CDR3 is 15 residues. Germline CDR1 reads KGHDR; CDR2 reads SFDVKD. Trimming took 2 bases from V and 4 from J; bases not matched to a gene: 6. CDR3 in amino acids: CATSDWGTKGETQYF. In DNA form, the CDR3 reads TGTGCCACCAGTGATTGGGGGACTAAGGGAGAGACCCAGTACTTC.

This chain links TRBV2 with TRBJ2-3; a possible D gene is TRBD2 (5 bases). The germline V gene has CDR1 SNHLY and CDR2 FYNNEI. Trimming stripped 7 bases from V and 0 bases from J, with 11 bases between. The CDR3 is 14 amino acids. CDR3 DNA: TGTGCCAGCACGGTAGCGCTTAGCACAGATACGCAGTATTTT. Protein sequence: CASTVALSTDTQYF.

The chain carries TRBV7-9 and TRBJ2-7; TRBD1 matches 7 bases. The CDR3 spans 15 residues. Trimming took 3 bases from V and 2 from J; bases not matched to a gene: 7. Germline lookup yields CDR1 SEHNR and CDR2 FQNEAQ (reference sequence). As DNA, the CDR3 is TGTGCCAGCAGCTTTGCCGACAGGGCCGCCTACGAGCAGTACTTC. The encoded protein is CASSFADRAAYEQYF. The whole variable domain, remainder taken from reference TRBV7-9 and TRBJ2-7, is DTGVSQNPRHKITKRGQNVTFRCDPISEHNRLYWYRQTLGQGPEFLTYFQNEAQLEKSRLLSDRFSAERPKGSFSTLEIQRTEQGDSAMYLCASSFADRAAYEQYFGPGTRLTVT.

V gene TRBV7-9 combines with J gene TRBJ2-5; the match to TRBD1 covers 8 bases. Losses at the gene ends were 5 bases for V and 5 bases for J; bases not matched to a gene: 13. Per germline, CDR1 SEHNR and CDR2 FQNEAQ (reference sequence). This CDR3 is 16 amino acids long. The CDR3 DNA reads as TGTGCCAGCAGCCCGCGTGGGACAGGCCTAAAGGAGACCCAGTACTTC. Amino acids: CASSPRGTGLKETQYF.

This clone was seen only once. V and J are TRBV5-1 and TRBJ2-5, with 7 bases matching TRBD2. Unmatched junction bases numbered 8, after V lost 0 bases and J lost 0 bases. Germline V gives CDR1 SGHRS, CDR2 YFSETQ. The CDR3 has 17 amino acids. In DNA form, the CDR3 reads TGCGCCAGCAGCTTGGCCGGGGCGGGAGCGTACCAAGAGACCCAGTACTTC. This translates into CASSLAGAGAYQETQYF.

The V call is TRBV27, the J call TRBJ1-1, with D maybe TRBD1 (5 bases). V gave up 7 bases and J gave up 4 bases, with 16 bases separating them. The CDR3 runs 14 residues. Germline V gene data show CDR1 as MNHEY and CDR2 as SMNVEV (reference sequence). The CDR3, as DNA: TGTGCCAGCAATTCTCCGGGGGGGAGCACTGAAGCTTTCTTT. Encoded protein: CASNSPGGSTEAFF.

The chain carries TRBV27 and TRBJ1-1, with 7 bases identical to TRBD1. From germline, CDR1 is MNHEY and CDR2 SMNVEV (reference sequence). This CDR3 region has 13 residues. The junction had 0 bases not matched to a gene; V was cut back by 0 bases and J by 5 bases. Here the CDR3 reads CASSLSTGTEAFF. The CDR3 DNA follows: TGTGCCAGCAGTTTATCGACAGGGACTGAAGCTTTCTTT.

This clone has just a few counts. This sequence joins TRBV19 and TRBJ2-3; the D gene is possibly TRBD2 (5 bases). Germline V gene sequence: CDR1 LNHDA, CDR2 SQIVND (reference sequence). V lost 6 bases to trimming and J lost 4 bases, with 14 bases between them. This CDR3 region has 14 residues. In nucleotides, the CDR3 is TGTGCCAGTAGGACGACGGGATTATCAGATACGCAGTATTTT. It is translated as CASRTTGLSDTQYF. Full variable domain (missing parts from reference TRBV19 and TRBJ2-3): DGGITQSPKYLFRKEGQNVTLSCEQNLNHDAMYWYRQDPGQGLRLIYYSQIVNDFQKGDIAEGYSVSREKKESFPLTVTSAQKNPTAFYLCASRTTGLSDTQYFGPGTRLTVL.

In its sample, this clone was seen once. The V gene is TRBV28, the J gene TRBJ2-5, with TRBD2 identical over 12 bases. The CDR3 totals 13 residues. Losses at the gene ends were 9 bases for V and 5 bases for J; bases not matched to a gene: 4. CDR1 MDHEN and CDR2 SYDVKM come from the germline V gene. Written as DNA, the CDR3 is TGTGCCAGTCGGACTAGCGGGGTCGAGACCCAGTACTTC. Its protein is CASRTSGVETQYF.

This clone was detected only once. The CDR3 DNA reads as TGTGCCAGCAGCGGTAGAGCGGAGGTTTGGTTGCCAGATACGCAGTATTTT. Translated, it gives CASSGRAEVWLPDTQYF. The chain carries TRBV7-2 and TRBJ2-3; D perhaps matches TRBD2 (5 bases). Looked up from germline, CDR1 is SGHTA and CDR2 is FQGNSA. Trimming removed 5 bases at V and 4 bases at J, with 22 bases between. CDR3 length: 17 amino acids.

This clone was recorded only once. This CDR3 is CASSVGPAGGRGELFF. The CDR3 DNA follows: TGTGCCAGCAGCGTAGGGCCCGCGGGAGGAAGAGGGGAGCTGTTTTTT. The J gene is TRBJ2-2, the V gene TRBV9, with 8 positions matching TRBD2. This CDR3 has 16 residues. Per the germline V gene, CDR1 is SGDLS and CDR2 is YYNGEE. V was pared by 0 bases and J by 8 bases, with 9 bases of the junction left unmatched.

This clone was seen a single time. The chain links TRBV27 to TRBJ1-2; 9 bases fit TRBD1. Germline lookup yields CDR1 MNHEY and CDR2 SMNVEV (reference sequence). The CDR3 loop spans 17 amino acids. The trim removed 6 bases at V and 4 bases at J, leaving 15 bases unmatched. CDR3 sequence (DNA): TGTGCCAGCAGCCAAACCACCCCGGACAGGGGCGCCTATGGCTACACCTTC. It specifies CASSQTTPDRGAYGYTF.

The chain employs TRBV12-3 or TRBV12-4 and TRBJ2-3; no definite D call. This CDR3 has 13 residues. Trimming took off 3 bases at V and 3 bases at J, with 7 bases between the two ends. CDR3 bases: TGTGCCAGCAGTTTGTTGGCAACAGATACGCAGTATTTT. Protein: CASSLLATDTQYF.

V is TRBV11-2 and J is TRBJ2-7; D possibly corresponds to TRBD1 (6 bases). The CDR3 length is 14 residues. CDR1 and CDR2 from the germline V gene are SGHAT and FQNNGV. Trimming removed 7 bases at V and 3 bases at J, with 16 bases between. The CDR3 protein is CASKTDSAYYEQYF. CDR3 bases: TGTGCCAGCAAAACGGACAGCGCCTACTACGAGCAGTACTTC.